This TCR beta chain emerged from a study of blood T cell repertoires in COVID-19. Authors' processing steps: Reference gene primer amplification gave nucleated cell count estimates. Produced via immunoSEQ multiplex PCR; TCRdb's table is partial and in-frame only. Clone size and V and J calls were adopted from that table, with D and trimming inferred from the DNA. Of about 160,000 clones listed, around 93% were seen once; the top ten hold 4.8%. This CDR3 is built from 17 residues. Looked up from germline, CDR1 is LNHDA and CDR2 is SQIVND (reference sequence). The V end lost 5 bases, the J end lost 3 bases, and 22 bases lay between the germline ends.

This TCR was recovered from a man under 40 with COVID-19, enrolled during active disease. The sample was peripheral blood. The rearrangement joins TRBV19 to TRBJ1-1; D may be TRBD1 (5 bases). The CDR3 reads CASSPRQILGGYTEAFF. The CDR3 nucleotides read TGTGCCAGTAGTCCGCGACAGATACTCGGAGGGTACACTGAAGCTTTCTTT.